Following are 24 T cell receptor beta chains from one sample sequenced in a study of blood T cell repertoires in COVID-19. Sequenced by immunoSEQ multiplex PCR; TCRdb stores in-frame clones only, minus some. The repertoire includes around 300,000 clones, approximately 91% of them detected once, and more than 7.5% sits in the top ten. The sequencing sample was made of peripheral blood. The receptor source for this set is a man younger than 35 with active or convalescent COVID-19.

This clone was recorded once. This chain connects TRBV11-2 to TRBJ1-4, with D uncertain. V was pared by 0 bases and J by 0 bases, with 11 bases between. The CDR3 covers 17 residues. Per germline, CDR1 SGHAT and CDR2 FQNNGV. The CDR3 region is CASSLEIPEATNEKLFF. DNA for the CDR3: TGTGCCAGCAGCTTAGAAATTCCGGAGGCAACTAATGAAAAACTGTTTTTT.

The chain combines TRBV4-2 with TRBJ1-1, with TRBD1 as a possible D gene (6 bases). The CDR3 totals 16 residues. Germline assignment: CDR1 LGHNA and CDR2 YNFKEQ. V shed 1 base and J shed 0 bases, with 12 bases lying between them. As DNA, the CDR3 is TGTGCCAGCAGCCAAGTGACAGGCGTAATGAACACTGAAGCTTTCTTT. Amino acids: CASSQVTGVMNTEAFF.

The DNA for the CDR3 is TGTGCCAGCAGCGTAGTGGAGGGGGCTTCTTCACCCCTCCACTTT. This translates into CASSVVEGASSPLHF. This chain uses TRBV9 with TRBJ1-6; 7 nucleotides align to TRBD1. The CDR3 is 15 amino acids. V dropped 0 bases and J dropped 9; count of bases not matched to a gene: 6. CDR1 is SGDLS and CDR2 is YYNGEE in the germline V gene.

This clone occurred once. The CDR3 loop reads CASSHPPAGKVEAFF. In DNA, the CDR3 is TGCGCCAGCAGCCACCCGCCGGCAGGGAAAGTTGAAGCTTTCTTT. The genes are TRBV4-1 and TRBJ1-1, with a tentative D call TRBD1 (5 bases). Trimming removed 3 bases from V and 7 bases from J, with 18 bases in between. CDR1 MGHRA and CDR2 YSYEKL come from the germline V gene. This CDR3 contains 15 residues.

The chain links TRBV19 to TRBJ2-1, with 10 bases that match TRBD2. The ends lost 2 bases at V and 5 bases at J; junction bases unmatched: 6. Germline CDR1 reads LNHDA; CDR2 reads SQIVND (reference sequence). CDR3 length: 16 amino acids. CDR3 in DNA: TGTGCCAGTAGTATACGCATAGCGGGGGGAAACAATGAGCAGTTCTTC. As protein: CASSIRIAGGNNEQFF.

V usage is TRBV10-1 and J usage is TRBJ2-3; the match to TRBD1 covers 7 bases. Trimming at V came to 4 bases and at J to 2 bases, leaving 6 bases not matched to a gene. Germline V gene sequence: CDR1 WNHNN, CDR2 SYGVQD (reference sequence). This CDR3 is built from 15 residues. CDR3 amino acids: CASSVRGGPTDTQYF. In DNA form, the CDR3 reads TGCGCCAGCAGTGTTCGAGGGGGCCCCACAGATACGCAGTATTTT.

The chain carries TRBV6-5 and TRBJ1-1; 7 positions match TRBD1. The CDR3 totals 14 residues. With 0 bases clipped from V and 6 bases from J, the junction kept 4 bases outside the gene matches. Looked up from germline, CDR1 is MNHEY and CDR2 is SVGAGI. CDR3 region: CASSYSEGASEAFF. The CDR3 DNA reads TGTGCCAGCAGTTACTCCGAGGGGGCTTCTGAAGCTTTCTTT.

This rearrangement joins TRBV18 to TRBJ2-7; D is unclear. Looked up from germline, CDR1 is KGHSH and CDR2 is LQKENI. V lost 4 bases and J lost 5, with 15 bases in between. This CDR3 is built from 14 residues. CDR3 region: CASSQAPPDDEQYF. The CDR3 DNA is TGTGCCAGCTCACAAGCCCCCCCTGATGACGAGCAGTACTTC.

The V gene is TRBV12-3 or TRBV12-4, the J gene TRBJ2-1; maybe TRBD1 (5 bases). V lost 8 bases to trimming and J lost 2 bases, with 10 bases between them. CDR3 length: 13 residues. The CDR3 DNA reads TGTGCCAGCGGTTGGGGCACCTACAATGAGCAGTTCTTC. This sequence encodes CASGWGTYNEQFF.

The rearrangement joins TRBV2 to TRBJ2-1, with D hard to call. CDR3 length: 12 residues. V lost 4 bases and J 6 bases, leaving 7 bases between the germline ends. Germline CDR1 is SNHLY and CDR2 is FYNNEI. The CDR3 sequence is CASSGSINEQFF. Here the CDR3 DNA reads TGTGCCAGCAGTGGGAGCATCAATGAGCAGTTCTTC.

V usage is TRBV12-5 and J usage is TRBJ1-1; D remains unclear. CDR3 size: 12 residues. Trimming stripped 1 base from V and 7 bases from J, with 7 bases between. Per the germline V gene, CDR1 is LGHNT and CDR2 is FRNRAP. The CDR3 coding sequence is TGTGCTAGTGGTTTGGGTATCAGTGAAGCTTTCTTT. The encoded protein is CASGLGISEAFF.

The V and J genes are TRBV6-5 and TRBJ1-6, with 9 positions matching TRBD1. Germline CDR1 MNHEY, CDR2 SVGAGI. V dropped 4 bases and J dropped 10; count of bases not matched to a gene: 8. The CDR3 sequence is 15 residues long. This CDR3 reads CASSSLTGGSSPLHF. The CDR3 nucleotides read TGTGCCAGCAGTTCCTTGACAGGGGGATCATCACCCCTCCACTTT.

The V call is TRBV7-9, the J call TRBJ1-6; 11 nucleotides align to TRBD1. The CDR3 covers 16 residues. In germline, CDR1 is SEHNR, CDR2 FQNEAQ (reference sequence). V lost 5 bases, J lost 4 bases, and 4 bases stayed unmatched. The CDR3 reads CASSPGDRGYNSPLHF. The CDR3 region has the DNA TGTGCCAGCAGCCCTGGGGACAGGGGGTATAATTCACCCCTCCACTTT.

The rearrangement links TRBV10-3 to TRBJ1-4, with D maybe TRBD1 (5 bases). CDR1 and CDR2 from the germline V gene are ENHRY and SYGVKD. The germline V and J ends were trimmed by 6 bases and 5 bases, with 10 bases remaining between them. The CDR3 has 13 residues. Here the CDR3 DNA reads TGTGCCATCAGACAGACAGAAAATGAAAAACTGTTTTTT. As protein: CAIRQTENEKLFF.

V gene TRBV19 combines with J gene TRBJ1-1; 9 bases line up with TRBD1. Germline V gives CDR1 LNHDA, CDR2 SQIVND (reference sequence). V lost 3 bases to trimming and J lost 0 bases; unmatched junction nucleotides: 2. This CDR3 comprises 15 residues. This chain's CDR3 is CASSMTGGLNTEAFF. The CDR3 DNA is TGTGCCAGTAGTATGACAGGGGGTTTGAACACTGAAGCTTTCTTT.

V and J are TRBV7-2 and TRBJ2-2, with TRBD1 identical over 9 bases. This CDR3 is 16 amino acids long. V gave up 4 bases and J gave up 0 bases; unmatched junction bases: 3. CDR1 is SGHTA and CDR2 is FQGNSA in the germline V gene. The CDR3 DNA reads TGTGCCAGCAGCTCGCGACAGGGGGCGAACACCGGGGAGCTGTTTTTT. This codes for CASSSRQGANTGELFF.

The chain carries TRBV30 and TRBJ1-5, with D perhaps TRBD1 (5 bases). The CDR3 totals 16 residues. Germline V gene lookup returns CDR1 GTSNPN and CDR2 SVGIG (reference sequence). Trimming left V 2 bases short and J 0 bases short, with 14 bases between. The CDR3 protein is CAWSIPGSYSNQPQHF. In nucleotides, the CDR3 is TGTGCCTGGAGTATCCCAGGGTCCTATAGCAATCAGCCCCAGCATTTT.

The gene calls are TRBV23-1 and TRBJ2-7; 7 bases line up with TRBD1. TRBV23-1 is given ORF status, its function remaining uncertain. J lost 7 bases, V lost 2 bases, and 23 bases had no gene match. The CDR3 covers 19 residues. The CDR3 here is CASSQPGIGQANPSGEQYF. CDR3 nucleotide sequence: TGCGCCAGCAGTCAACCTGGGATTGGACAGGCCAACCCCTCAGGGGAGCAGTACTTC.

This chain uses TRBV7-2 with TRBJ2-7, with TRBD1 matching 9 bases. The CDR3 consists of 16 residues. Germline loops: CDR1 SGHTA, CDR2 FQGNSA. V lost 0 bases to trimming and J lost 2 bases; unmatched junction nucleotides: 5. The CDR3 protein is CASSLAGTGLPYEQYF. The CDR3 DNA is TGTGCCAGCAGCTTAGCCGGGACAGGGCTCCCCTACGAGCAGTACTTC. Full variable domain (rest looked up from reference TRBV7-2 and TRBJ2-7): GAGVSQSPSNKVTEKGKDVELRCDPISGHTALYWYRQSLGQGLEFLIYFQGNSAPDKSGLPSDRFSAERTGGSVSTLTIQRTQQEDSAVYLCASSLAGTGLPYEQYFGPGTRLTVT.

The chain recombines TRBV5-5 with TRBJ2-3; D is undetermined. The CDR3 totals 17 residues. Germline lookup yields CDR1 SGHKS and CDR2 YYEKEE (reference sequence). The V and J ends lost 4 bases and 1 base respectively, with 19 bases between them. In nucleotides, the CDR3 is TGTGCCAGCAGCCCCGAATTAGCTAGATTCCGCACAGATACGCAGTATTTT. Amino acid sequence: CASSPELARFRTDTQYF. The entire variable domain, with the rest obtained from reference TRBV5-5 and TRBJ2-3, is as follows: DAGVTQSPTHLIKTRGQQVTLRCSPISGHKSVSWYQQVLGQGPQFIFQYYEKEERGRGNFPDRFSARQFPNYSSELNVNALLLGDSALYLCASSPELARFRTDTQYFGPGTRLTVL.

The chain uses TRBV7-9 and TRBJ2-1; 9 bases line up with TRBD1. With V trimmed by 3 bases and J by 0 bases, 0 bases remained unmatched. The CDR3 runs 15 residues. Germline assignment: CDR1 SEHNR and CDR2 FQNEAQ (reference sequence). DNA for the CDR3: TGTGCCAGCAGCTTGACAGGGGGCTCCTACAATGAGCAGTTCTTC. Protein sequence: CASSLTGGSYNEQFF.

This clone was counted between two and nine times. The chain is built from TRBV4-1 and TRBJ2-5, with 8 bases fitting TRBD2. The CDR3 runs to 15 residues. Germline lookup yields CDR1 MGHRA and CDR2 YSYEKL. Trimming took 1 base from V and 4 from J; bases not matched to a gene: 5. CDR3 nucleotides: TGCGCCAGCAGCCAAGGGGGCGGGGGGTTAGAGACCCAGTACTTC. It translates to CASSQGGGGLETQYF.

This clone was picked up one time. The chain combines TRBV20-1 with TRBJ2-1; D possibly corresponds to TRBD2 (6 bases). The germline CDR1 and CDR2 sequences are DFQATT and SNEGSKA (reference sequence). Trimming left V 3 bases short and J 4 bases short, with 10 bases between. CDR3 length equals 13 residues. CDR3 residues: CSASKAGYNEQFF. CDR3 nucleotides: TGCAGTGCTAGTAAGGCGGGGTACAATGAGCAGTTCTTC.

The count of this clone is one. The V gene is TRBV3-1 (or the pseudogene TRBV3-2), the J gene TRBJ2-3; 7 bases match TRBD2. Germline trimming cut 3 bases from V and 3 bases from J; bases unmatched to any gene: 3. The germline V gene has CDR1 LGHDT and CDR2 YNNKEL (reference sequence). The CDR3 consists of 14 residues. The CDR3 coding sequence is TGTGCCAGCAGCCATTCGGGGGGAACAGATACGCAGTATTTT. Translating gives CASSHSGGTDTQYF.